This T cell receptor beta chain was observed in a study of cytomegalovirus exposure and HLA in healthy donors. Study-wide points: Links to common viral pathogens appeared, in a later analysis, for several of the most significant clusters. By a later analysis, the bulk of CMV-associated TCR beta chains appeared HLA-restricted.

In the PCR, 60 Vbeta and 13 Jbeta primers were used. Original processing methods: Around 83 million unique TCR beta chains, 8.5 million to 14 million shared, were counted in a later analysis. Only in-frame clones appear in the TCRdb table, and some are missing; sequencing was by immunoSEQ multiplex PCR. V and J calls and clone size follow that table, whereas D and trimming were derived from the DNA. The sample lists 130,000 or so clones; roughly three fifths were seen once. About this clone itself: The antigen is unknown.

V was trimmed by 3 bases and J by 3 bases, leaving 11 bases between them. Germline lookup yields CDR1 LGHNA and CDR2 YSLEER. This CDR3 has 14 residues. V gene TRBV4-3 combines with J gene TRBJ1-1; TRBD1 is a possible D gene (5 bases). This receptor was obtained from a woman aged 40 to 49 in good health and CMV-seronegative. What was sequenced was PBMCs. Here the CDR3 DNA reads TGCGCCAGCAGCCACGCTGGAGGGGACACTGAAGCTTTCTTT. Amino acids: CASSHAGGDTEAFF.